A single sample is the source of the 17 T cell receptor beta chains below, sequenced in a study of a mutant IDH1 vaccine in newly diagnosed glioma. Repertoires were generated with immunoSEQ multiplex PCR, while TCRdb's copy carries only in-frame clones and drops some. The table has 15,000 to 20,000 clones, roughly 79% seen once; the top ten hold 10%. Time point meaning: baseline, week 1 (first vaccination visit). Treatment here: pre-vaccination baseline after standard-of-care therapy. This material consisted of PBMCs, taken from a glioma patient treated with radiotherapy, temozolomide or both. The receptors derive from a man aged 40-49 years with glioma.

This chain uses TRBV5-6 with TRBJ2-1; TRBD2 matches 7 bases. This CDR3 has 15 amino acids. The J segment lost 7 bases and the V segment lost 1 base, leaving 8 bases of the junction unmatched. The germline CDR1 and CDR2 sequences are SGHDT and YYEEEE. For the CDR3, the DNA is TGTGCCAGCAGCTTGATGGCGGGAGTTCGAAATGAGCAGTTCTTC. The encoded protein is CASSLMAGVRNEQFF.

The chain links TRBV19 to TRBJ1-2, with D perhaps matching TRBD1 (6 bases). Germline V gives CDR1 LNHDA, CDR2 SQIVND (reference sequence). V lost 5 bases and J 7 bases, leaving 20 bases between the germline ends. The CDR3 totals 15 residues. CDR3 sequence: CASSVLGGGVFGYTF. CDR3 DNA sequence: TGTGCCAGTAGTGTCTTAGGGGGAGGAGTATTTGGCTACACCTTC.

The chain joins TRBV4-1 to TRBJ2-2; D remains ambiguous. The germline CDR1 and CDR2 sequences are MGHRA and YSYEKL. The length of the CDR3 is 14 residues. V dropped 1 base and J dropped 7 bases, with 10 bases sitting between them. CDR3 in amino acids: CASSQGPIGGELFF. As DNA, the CDR3 is TGCGCCAGCAGCCAAGGACCTATTGGCGGGGAGCTGTTTTTT.

The chain carries TRBV19 and TRBJ1-3; D is undetermined. The V and J ends lost 3 bases and 2 bases respectively, with 11 bases between them. Germline V gene sequence: CDR1 LNHDA, CDR2 SQIVND (reference sequence). This CDR3 comprises 15 residues. The CDR3 DNA is TGTGCCAGTAGTATCCGCGGTGGGGCTGGAAACACCATATATTTT. Translating it yields CASSIRGGAGNTIYF.

The gene calls are TRBV29-1 and TRBJ2-2; no clear D. The V gene lost 4 bases and the J gene lost 2 bases, with 5 bases spanning the gap. CDR3 length: 12 amino acids. The germline V gene has CDR1 SQVTM and CDR2 ANQGSEA. Here the CDR3 reads CSVVGNTGELFF. CDR3 coding DNA: TGCAGCGTTGTGGGAAACACCGGGGAGCTGTTTTTT.

The V call is TRBV7-7, the J call TRBJ2-2; TRBD1 matches at 7 bases. Losses at the gene ends were 2 bases for V and 4 bases for J; bases not matched to a gene: 7. CDR1 and CDR2 (germline): SSHAT, FNYEAQ (reference sequence). This CDR3 spans 16 amino acids. CDR3 coding DNA: TGTGCCAGCAGCTTATCAGAGGGGGCGCGCACCGGGGAGCTGTTTTTT. Its translation: CASSLSEGARTGELFF.

V usage is TRBV19 and J usage is TRBJ2-1, with TRBD2 as a possible D gene (6 bases). Trimming left V 7 bases short and J 4 bases short, with 23 bases between. Germline V gives CDR1 LNHDA, CDR2 SQIVND (reference sequence). The CDR3 length is 17 residues. The CDR3 region has the DNA TGTGCCAGTACTCTCCGGCTCACTAGCCCTGGATACAATGAGCAGTTCTTC. It encodes CASTLRLTSPGYNEQFF.

A single count supports this clone. The rearrangement joins TRBV5-1 to TRBJ2-3; D ambiguous. Looked up from germline, CDR1 is SGHRS and CDR2 is YFSETQ. Trimming left V 0 bases short and J 4 bases short, with 9 bases between. The CDR3 is 14 residues long. CDR3 loop: CASSLATVADTQYF. CDR3 DNA sequence: TGCGCCAGCAGCTTGGCCACGGTGGCAGATACGCAGTATTTT.

This clone was detected once. V and J are TRBV29-1 and TRBJ2-3, with D hard to call. The V gene lost 8 bases and the J gene lost 4 bases, with 7 bases spanning the gap. This CDR3 region has 10 residues. From germline, CDR1 is SQVTM and CDR2 ANQGSEA. Here the CDR3 DNA reads TGCAGCATGATTGCAGATACGCAGTATTTT. Amino acid sequence: CSMIADTQYF.

This clone has a handful of counts. V gene TRBV21-1 combines with J gene TRBJ1-2. TRBV21-1 is deemed a pseudogene. This CDR3 contains 13 residues. The CDR3 protein is CASMGTRGYGYTF. In DNA, the CDR3 is TGTGCCAGCATGGGGACCCGGGGGTATGGCTACACCTTC.

The CDR3 here is CASSLGQGAGVNTEAFF. The CDR3, as DNA: TGCGCCAGCAGCTTGGGGCAGGGCGCGGGGGTAAACACTGAAGCTTTCTTT. This sequence joins TRBV5-1 and TRBJ1-1, with D perhaps matching TRBD1 (5 bases). The CDR3 contains 17 residues. V gave up 0 bases and J gave up 2 bases, with 17 bases separating them. Germline loops: CDR1 SGHRS, CDR2 YFSETQ.

The genes are TRBV27 and TRBJ1-2; D may be TRBD1 (5 bases). Trimming left V 9 bases short and J 11 bases short, with 25 bases between. The CDR3 has 14 residues. Germline V gives CDR1 MNHEY, CDR2 SMNVEV (reference sequence). Written as DNA, the CDR3 is TGTGCCAGGGCGGTCCGGACGGGACCCGGGGGGTACACCTTC. Translated, it gives CARAVRTGPGGYTF.

The chain joins TRBV6-1 to TRBJ2-1; D is perhaps TRBD2 (5 bases). Germline CDR1 is MNHNS and CDR2 is SASEGT. Trimming took off 6 bases at V and 6 bases at J, with 18 bases between the two ends. This CDR3 is built from 15 residues. CDR3 coding DNA: TGTGCCAGCAGCATATTAGCCAGCGGAGGCAATGAGCAGTTCTTC. This encodes CASSILASGGNEQFF.

The chain uses TRBV6-6 and TRBJ2-7; TRBD1 or TRBD2 may be the D gene (5 bases each). Looked up from germline, CDR1 is MNHNY and CDR2 is SVGAGI (reference sequence). V was clipped by 2 bases and J by 4 bases, with 9 bases between them. This CDR3 is built from 13 residues. The CDR3 DNA sequence: TGTGCCAGCAGTTACGCTGGGGGATACGAGCAGTACGTC. Protein sequence: CASSYAGGYEQYV.

The chain carries TRBV18 and TRBJ1-5, with 8 bases fitting TRBD1. Unmatched junction bases numbered 7, after V lost 6 bases and J lost 3 bases. Germline V gives CDR1 KGHSH, CDR2 LQKENI. CDR3 size: 15 residues. In DNA form, the CDR3 reads TGTGCCAGCTCCCCGACAGGGGTTTACAATCAGCCCCAGCATTTT. Translated: CASSPTGVYNQPQHF.

The chain has TRBV4-2 and TRBJ2-3; maybe TRBD2 (5 bases). V lost 4 bases to trimming and J lost 1 base, with 9 bases between them. Germline V gene data show CDR1 as LGHNA and CDR2 as YNFKEQ. The CDR3 is 14 amino acids. The CDR3 protein is CASSPVEGTDTQYF. In DNA, the CDR3 is TGTGCCAGCAGCCCCGTGGAGGGCACAGATACGCAGTATTTT.

This clone was detected only a few times. Relative to the germline gene, one junction end is altered; a read error may explain this. This chain joins TRBV2 and TRBJ1-5, with TRBD1 matching over 9 bases. The germline gives CDR1 SNHLY, CDR2 FYNNEI. This CDR3 has 14 amino acids. The CDR3 region has the DNA TGTGCCAGCAGTCCGGGACAGGGCAACCAGCCCCAGCATTTT. Its translation: CASSPGQGNQPQHF.